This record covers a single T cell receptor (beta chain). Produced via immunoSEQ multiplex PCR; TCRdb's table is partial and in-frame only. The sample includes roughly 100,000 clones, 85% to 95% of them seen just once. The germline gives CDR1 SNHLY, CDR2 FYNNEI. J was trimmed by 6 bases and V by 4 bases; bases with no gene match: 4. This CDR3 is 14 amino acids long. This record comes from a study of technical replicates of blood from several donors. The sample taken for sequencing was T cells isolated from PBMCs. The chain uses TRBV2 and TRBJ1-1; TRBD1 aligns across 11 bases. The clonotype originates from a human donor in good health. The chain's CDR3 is CASSGRTGGSEAFF. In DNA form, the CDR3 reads TGTGCCAGCAGTGGGCGGACAGGGGGCTCTGAAGCTTTCTTT.